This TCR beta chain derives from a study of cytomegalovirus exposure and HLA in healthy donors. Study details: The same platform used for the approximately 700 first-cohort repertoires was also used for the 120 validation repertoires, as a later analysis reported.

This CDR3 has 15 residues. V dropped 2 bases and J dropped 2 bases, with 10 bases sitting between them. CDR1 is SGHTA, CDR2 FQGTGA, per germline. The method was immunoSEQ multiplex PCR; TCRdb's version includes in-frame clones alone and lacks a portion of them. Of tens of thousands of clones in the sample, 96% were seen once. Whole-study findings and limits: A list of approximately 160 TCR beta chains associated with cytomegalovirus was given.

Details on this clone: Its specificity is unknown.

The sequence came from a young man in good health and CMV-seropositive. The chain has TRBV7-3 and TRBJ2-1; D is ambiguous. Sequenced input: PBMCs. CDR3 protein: CASSLGYAAYNEQFF. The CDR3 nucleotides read TGTGCCAGCAGCTTAGGTTACGCGGCCTACAATGAGCAGTTCTTC.